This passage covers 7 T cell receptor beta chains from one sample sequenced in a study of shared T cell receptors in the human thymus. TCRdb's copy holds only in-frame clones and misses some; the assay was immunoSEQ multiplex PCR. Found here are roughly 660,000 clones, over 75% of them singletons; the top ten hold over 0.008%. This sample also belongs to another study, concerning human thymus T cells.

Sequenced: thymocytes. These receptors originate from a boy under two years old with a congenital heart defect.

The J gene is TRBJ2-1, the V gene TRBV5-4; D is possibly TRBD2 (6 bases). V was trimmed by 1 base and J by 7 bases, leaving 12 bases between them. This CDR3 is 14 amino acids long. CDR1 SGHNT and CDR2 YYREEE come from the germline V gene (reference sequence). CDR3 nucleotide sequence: TGTGCCAGCAGCTTGATTCCGGGAGTTAATGAGCAGTTCTTC. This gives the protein CASSLIPGVNEQFF.

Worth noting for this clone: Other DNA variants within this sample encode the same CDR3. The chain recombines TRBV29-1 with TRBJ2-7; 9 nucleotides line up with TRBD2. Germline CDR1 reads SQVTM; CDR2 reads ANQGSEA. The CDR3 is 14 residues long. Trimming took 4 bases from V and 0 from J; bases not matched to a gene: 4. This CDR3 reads CSVGASGASYEQYF. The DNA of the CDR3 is TGCAGCGTTGGAGCTAGCGGGGCCTCCTACGAGCAGTACTTC.

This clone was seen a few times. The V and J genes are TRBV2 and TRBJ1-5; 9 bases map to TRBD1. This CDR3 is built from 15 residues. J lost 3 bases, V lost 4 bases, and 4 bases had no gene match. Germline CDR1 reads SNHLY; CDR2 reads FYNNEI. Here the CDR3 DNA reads TGTGCCAGCAGTGCCCGGGACAGGGACAATCAGCCCCAGCATTTT. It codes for CASSARDRDNQPQHF.

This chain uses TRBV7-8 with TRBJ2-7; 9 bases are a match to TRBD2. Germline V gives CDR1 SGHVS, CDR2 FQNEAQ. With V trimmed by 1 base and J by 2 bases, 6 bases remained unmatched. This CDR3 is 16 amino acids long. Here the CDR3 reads CASSLVAGVPAYEQYF. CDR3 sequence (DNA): TGTGCCAGCAGCTTAGTAGCGGGAGTCCCTGCCTACGAGCAGTACTTC.

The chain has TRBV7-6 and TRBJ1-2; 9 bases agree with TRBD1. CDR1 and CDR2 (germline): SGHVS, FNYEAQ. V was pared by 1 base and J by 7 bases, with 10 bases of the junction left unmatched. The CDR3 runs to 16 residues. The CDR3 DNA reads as TGTGCCAGCAGCTTAGGGACAGGGGCGGTCGTTCTTGGCTACACCTTC. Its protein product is CASSLGTGAVVLGYTF.

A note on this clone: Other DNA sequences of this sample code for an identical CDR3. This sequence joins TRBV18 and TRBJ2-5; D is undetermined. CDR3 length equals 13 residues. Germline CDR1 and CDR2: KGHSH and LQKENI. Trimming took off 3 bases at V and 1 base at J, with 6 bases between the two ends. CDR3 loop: CASSPGLQETQYF. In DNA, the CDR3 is TGTGCCAGCTCACCCGGTCTCCAAGAGACCCAGTACTTC.

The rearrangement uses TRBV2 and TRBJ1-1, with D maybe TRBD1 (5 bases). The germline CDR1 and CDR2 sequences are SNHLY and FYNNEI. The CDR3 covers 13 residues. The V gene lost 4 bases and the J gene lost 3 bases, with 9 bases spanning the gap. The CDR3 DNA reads TGTGCCAGCAGTGTAAAGGGGTACACTGAAGCTTTCTTT. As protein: CASSVKGYTEAFF.